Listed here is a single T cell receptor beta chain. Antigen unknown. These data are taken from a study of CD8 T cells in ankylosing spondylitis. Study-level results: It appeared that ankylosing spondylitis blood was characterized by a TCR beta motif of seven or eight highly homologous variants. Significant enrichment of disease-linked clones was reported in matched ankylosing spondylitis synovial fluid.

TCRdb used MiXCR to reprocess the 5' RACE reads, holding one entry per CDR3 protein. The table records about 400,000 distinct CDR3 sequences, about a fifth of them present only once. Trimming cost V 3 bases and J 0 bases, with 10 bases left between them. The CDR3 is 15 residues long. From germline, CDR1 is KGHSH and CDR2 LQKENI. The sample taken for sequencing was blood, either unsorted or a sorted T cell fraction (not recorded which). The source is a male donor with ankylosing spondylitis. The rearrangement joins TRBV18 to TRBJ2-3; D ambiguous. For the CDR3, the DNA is TGTGCCAGCTCACCCCTGCCCACTAGCACAGATACGCAGTATTTT. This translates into CASSPLPTSTDTQYF.